Each of the 10 T cell receptor beta chains below was sequenced from the same sample in a study of cytotoxic CD8 clonotypes in ibrutinib-treated CLL. The data were produced by immunoSEQ multiplex PCR, yet TCRdb's version contains in-frame clones alone and is incomplete. The repertoire consists of tens of thousands of clones, with more than 75% occurring once and the leading ten covering approximately 7.7%. The source material was PBMCs, sampled at disease progression, from a patient treated with ibrutinib. The receptors stem from a human donor with chronic lymphocytic leukemia.

This clone was seen only a few times. The V call is TRBV5-4, the J call TRBJ1-3, with 7 nucleotides matching TRBD1. Trimming removed 4 bases from V and 3 bases from J; junction bases left unmatched: 7. CDR1 SGHNT and CDR2 YYREEE come from the germline V gene (reference sequence). The CDR3 consists of 15 residues. The CDR3 DNA follows: TGTGCCAGCAGCATGGGACAGCCGGGTGGAAACACCATATATTTT. This encodes CASSMGQPGGNTIYF.

The CDR3 region is CASSGQGGTDTQYF. CDR3 DNA sequence: TGTGCCAGCTCCGGACAGGGCGGCACAGATACGCAGTATTTT. The rearrangement links TRBV18 to TRBJ2-3, with 8 bases lining up with TRBD1. The trim removed 6 bases at V and 1 base at J, leaving 3 bases unmatched. In germline, CDR1 is KGHSH, CDR2 LQKENI. There are 14 residues in the CDR3.

V and J are TRBV2 and TRBJ2-3; TRBD2 is a possible D gene (5 bases). Germline CDR1 reads SNHLY; CDR2 reads FYNNEI. V was trimmed by 5 bases and J by 1 base, leaving 10 bases between them. This CDR3 comprises 14 residues. In nucleotides, the CDR3 is TGTGCCAGCAGTCCTATGCGGGGCACAGATACGCAGTATTTT. Encoded protein: CASSPMRGTDTQYF.

V usage is TRBV5-1 and J usage is TRBJ1-3, with 10 bases identical to TRBD1. This CDR3 is 15 amino acids long. J was trimmed by 4 bases and V by 3 bases; bases with no gene match: 4. CDR1 and CDR2 from the germline V gene are SGHRS and YFSETQ. CDR3 in amino acids: CASSSGTGVGNTIYF. CDR3 sequence (DNA): TGCGCCAGCAGCTCCGGGACAGGGGTCGGAAACACCATATATTTT. Drawing the rest from reference TRBV5-1 and TRBJ1-3, the complete variable domain is KAGVTQTPRYLIKTRGQQVTLSCSPISGHRSVSWYQQTPGQGLQFLFEYFSETQRNKGNFPGRFSGRQFSNSRSEMNVSTLELGDSALYLCASSSGTGVGNTIYFGEGSWLTVV.

This rearrangement joins TRBV5-1 to TRBJ1-2; D not resolved. The CDR3 length is 13 residues. V lost 2 bases and J lost 4, with 9 bases in between. Germline V CDR1 and CDR2: SGHRS, YFSETQ. CDR3 DNA: TGCGCCAGCAGCTTAGTCCGGAGCTATGGCTACACCTTC. It yields the protein CASSLVRSYGYTF.

This clone has only one observation. The chain joins TRBV11-1 to TRBJ1-3; D perhaps matches TRBD1 (6 bases). V lost 4 bases and J 1 base, leaving 8 bases between the germline ends. The CDR3 length is 14 residues. The germline V gene has CDR1 SGHAT and CDR2 FQDESV (reference sequence). CDR3 amino acids: CASSSRGSGNTIYF. DNA for the CDR3: TGTGCCAGCAGCTCCAGGGGTTCTGGAAACACCATATATTTT.

The chain links TRBV29-1 to TRBJ2-1; no reliable D call. The CDR3 totals 14 residues. CDR1 SQVTM and CDR2 ANQGSEA come from the germline V gene. Between the trimmed V and J ends, which lost 5 bases and 4 bases, there was a span of 15 bases. The CDR3 sequence: CSVLGLARYNEQFF. The CDR3 region has the DNA TGCAGCGTTTTAGGCCTCGCAAGGTACAATGAGCAGTTCTTC.

This clone appeared a few times. The chain's CDR3 is CASSLGTTIQTQYF. In DNA, the CDR3 is TGTGCCAGCAGCTTAGGCACCACCATTCAGACCCAGTACTTC. The genes are TRBV11-2 and TRBJ2-5, with unresolved D. Trimming took off 1 base at V and 6 bases at J, with 12 bases between the two ends. CDR1 and CDR2 from the germline V gene are SGHAT and FQNNGV. This CDR3 is 14 amino acids long.

The rearrangement links TRBV2 to TRBJ2-3; tentatively, D is TRBD1 or TRBD2 (5 bases each). V was trimmed by 6 bases and J by 0 bases, leaving 19 bases between them. The CDR3 is made up of 17 amino acids. The germline gives CDR1 SNHLY, CDR2 FYNNEI. The CDR3 bases are TGTGCCAGCAGAGGACATCGATGGGGGTCTAGCACAGATACGCAGTATTTT. This gives the protein CASRGHRWGSSTDTQYF.

This rearrangement joins TRBV29-1 to TRBJ2-2, with D unresolved. The length of the CDR3 is 13 residues. V was trimmed by 4 bases and J by 5 bases, leaving 11 bases between them. Looked up from germline, CDR1 is SQVTM and CDR2 is ANQGSEA. DNA of the CDR3: TGCAGCGTTGCCCCTCATGAAACCGGGGAGCTGTTTTTT. This encodes CSVAPHETGELFF.